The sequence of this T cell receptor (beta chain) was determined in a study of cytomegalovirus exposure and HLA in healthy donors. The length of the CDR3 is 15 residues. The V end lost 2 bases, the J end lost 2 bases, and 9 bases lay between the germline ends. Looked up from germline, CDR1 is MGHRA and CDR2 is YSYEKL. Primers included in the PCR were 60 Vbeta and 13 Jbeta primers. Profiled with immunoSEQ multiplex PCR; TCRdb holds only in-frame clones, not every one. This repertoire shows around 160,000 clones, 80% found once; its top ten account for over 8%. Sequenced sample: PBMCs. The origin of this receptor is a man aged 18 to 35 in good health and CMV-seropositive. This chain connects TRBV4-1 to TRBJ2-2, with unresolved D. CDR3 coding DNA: TGCGCCAGCAGCCAATCGGTCATTAACACCGGGGAGCTGTTTTTT. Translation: CASSQSVINTGELFF.